This entry lists 26 T cell receptor beta chains sequenced from one sample in a study of blood T cell repertoires in COVID-19. Sequencing used immunoSEQ multiplex PCR; TCRdb keeps in-frame clones, though not all of them. The data contain about 480,000 clones, approximately 91% of them seen just once; the ten biggest clones take up 8% to 9.5%. The sequenced sample was PBMCs or T cells enriched from blood (not recorded which). Receptors originate from a woman aged 55-69 years who had recovered from COVID-19.

This chain uses TRBV5-4 with TRBJ2-3; D might be TRBD1 (6 bases). The CDR3 has 15 amino acids. Trimming took 8 bases from V and 0 from J, leaving 16 bases between them. Germline values: CDR1 SGHNT, CDR2 YYREEE (reference sequence). As DNA, the CDR3 is TGTGCCAGTAACCAACGGACAGCTAGCACAGATACGCAGTATTTT. This codes for CASNQRTASTDTQYF.

The chain uses TRBV19 and TRBJ2-5; TRBD1 is a possible D gene (7 bases). The CDR3 has 14 amino acids. Germline-derived CDR1 and CDR2 are LNHDA and SQIVND (reference sequence). Between the trimmed V and J ends, which lost 8 bases and 5 bases, there was a span of 18 bases. As DNA, the CDR3 is TGTGCCAGTTCATCAGGGGGGCTGGGGGAGACCCAGTACTTC. Amino acid sequence: CASSSGGLGETQYF.

The chain is built from TRBV2 and TRBJ2-7, with D possibly being TRBD2 (5 bases). The V end lost 6 bases, the J end lost 0 bases, and 9 bases lay between the germline ends. Germline V gene lookup returns CDR1 SNHLY and CDR2 FYNNEI. The CDR3 extends over 13 amino acids. The CDR3 DNA sequence: TGTGCCAGCAGAGACTACTACTCCTACGAGCAGTACGTC. Translating it yields CASRDYYSYEQYV.

The chain links TRBV15 to TRBJ2-3, with a weak D call TRBD2 (6 bases). V was shortened by 2 bases and J by 3 bases, with 12 bases between the two germline ends. This CDR3 spans 15 amino acids. Germline V lookup: CDR1 LNHNV, CDR2 YYDKDF (reference sequence). The CDR3 loop is CATSRNGAGTDTQYF. DNA for the CDR3: TGTGCCACCAGCAGAAATGGGGCGGGGACAGATACGCAGTATTTT.

The chain employs TRBV20-1 and TRBJ1-1; 7 bases line up with TRBD1. This CDR3 comprises 11 residues. Per the germline V gene, CDR1 is DFQATT and CDR2 is SNEGSKA (reference sequence). The junction had 3 bases not matched to a gene; V was cut back by 5 bases and J by 6 bases. This chain's CDR3 is CSAQDRAEAFF. CDR3 DNA sequence: TGCAGTGCTCAAGACAGGGCTGAAGCTTTCTTT.

This sequence joins TRBV29-1 and TRBJ2-1; a possible D gene is TRBD2 (5 bases). The germline V gene has CDR1 SQVTM and CDR2 ANQGSEA. The CDR3 length is 12 residues. The germline V and J ends were trimmed by 4 bases and 6 bases, with 10 bases remaining between them. The CDR3 DNA reads TGCAGCGTTGGACTACTAGGCAATGAGCAGTTCTTC. It codes for CSVGLLGNEQFF.

CDR3: CASSPYGLSGRKTNEQFF. DNA for the CDR3: TGTGCCAGCAGCCCGTACGGATTAAGCGGGAGAAAAACTAATGAGCAGTTCTTC. This chain connects TRBV7-2 to TRBJ2-1; the match to TRBD2 covers 8 bases. The CDR3 is made up of 18 amino acids. V shed 5 bases and J 7 bases; nucleotides not matched to a gene: 19. Germline V gene data show CDR1 as SGHTA and CDR2 as FQGNSA.

This chain connects TRBV19 to TRBJ1-2; possible D gene TRBD1, 6 bases. The germline CDR1 and CDR2 sequences are LNHDA and SQIVND (reference sequence). V dropped 7 bases and J dropped 2 bases, with 11 bases sitting between them. This CDR3 comprises 13 residues. The chain's CDR3 is CASIAQGNYGYTF. CDR3 sequence (DNA): TGTGCCAGTATCGCACAGGGAAACTATGGCTACACCTTC. Using reference TRBV19 and TRBJ1-2 for the parts outside the CDR3, the full variable domain is DGGITQSPKYLFRKEGQNVTLSCEQNLNHDAMYWYRQDPGQGLRLIYYSQIVNDFQKGDIAEGYSVSREKKESFPLTVTSAQKNPTAFYLCASIAQGNYGYTFGSGTRLTVV.

The chain uses TRBV6-5 and TRBJ2-2; maybe TRBD2 (6 bases). V lost 7 bases, J lost 1 base, and 13 bases lay in between. In germline, CDR1 is MNHEY, CDR2 SVGAGI. The CDR3 is made up of 15 amino acids. This CDR3 is CASKSWGENTGELFF. CDR3 DNA sequence: TGTGCCAGCAAGAGTTGGGGGGAGAACACCGGGGAGCTGTTTTTT.

This clone came up once. The chain carries TRBV19 and TRBJ2-7; a weak D match, TRBD2 (5 bases). The germline V gene encodes CDR1 LNHDA and CDR2 SQIVND (reference sequence). The CDR3 contains 15 residues. V was shortened by 3 bases and J by 1 base, with 13 bases between the two germline ends. Written as DNA, the CDR3 is TGTGCCAGTAGTATGATAGAGGGTGCGTCCTACGAGCAGTACTTC. It translates to CASSMIEGASYEQYF.

This clone was detected only once. The rearrangement joins TRBV19 to TRBJ1-2, with TRBD1 as a possible D gene (5 bases). CDR3 length: 15 amino acids. V lost 9 bases and J lost 4, with 21 bases in between. Germline V gives CDR1 LNHDA, CDR2 SQIVND (reference sequence). The CDR3 DNA is TGTGCCAGCCTTAGCAGGGCAGGAGATTTCTATGGCTACACCTTC. Protein: CASLSRAGDFYGYTF.

This sequence joins TRBV18 and TRBJ2-3, with D tentatively TRBD1 (6 bases). This CDR3 is 14 amino acids long. Per germline, CDR1 KGHSH and CDR2 LQKENI. V gave up 8 bases and J gave up 2 bases, with 14 bases separating them. The CDR3 is CASRRDILTDTQYF. In nucleotides, the CDR3 is TGTGCCAGCCGCCGGGACATCCTCACAGATACGCAGTATTTT.

The chain couples TRBV19 to TRBJ2-4, with D possibly TRBD1 on 6 matching bases. Between the trimmed V and J ends, which lost 5 bases and 3 bases, there was a span of 11 bases. The CDR3 runs to 14 residues. Germline-derived CDR1 and CDR2 are LNHDA and SQIVND (reference sequence). The CDR3 sequence is CASSFDRLKNIQYF. The CDR3 DNA reads TGTGCCAGTAGTTTCGACAGGCTCAAAAACATTCAGTACTTC.

This CDR3 is CASTPWGVLNTEAFF. In DNA form, the CDR3 reads TGTGCCAGCACCCCCTGGGGGGTTTTGAACACTGAAGCTTTCTTT. V usage is TRBV11-2 and J usage is TRBJ1-1; the D gene is possibly TRBD1 (5 bases). Trimming stripped 7 bases from V and 0 bases from J, with 15 bases between. The CDR3 covers 15 residues. In germline, CDR1 is SGHAT, CDR2 FQNNGV. Together with reference TRBV11-2 and TRBJ1-1, the CDR3 gives the full variable domain: EAGVAQSPRYKIIEKRQSVAFWCNPISGHATLYWYQQILGQGPKLLIQFQNNGVVDDSQLPKDRFSAERLKGVDSTLKIQPAKLEDSAVYLCASTPWGVLNTEAFFGQGTRLTVV.

The chain couples TRBV5-1 to TRBJ1-1, with 8 bases aligning to TRBD1. CDR1 and CDR2 (germline): SGHRS, YFSETQ. V lost 0 bases and J lost 4; bases outside the gene matches: 5. The CDR3 covers 15 residues. This CDR3 reads CASSLAQGAGTEAFF. The CDR3 coding sequence is TGCGCCAGCAGCTTGGCCCAGGGGGCAGGCACTGAAGCTTTCTTT.

This clone has more than one count but fewer than ten. The chain links TRBV18 to TRBJ1-5; maybe TRBD1 (5 bases). V shed 6 bases and J shed 3 bases, with 9 bases lying between them. The germline V gene has CDR1 KGHSH and CDR2 LQKENI. This CDR3 has 13 residues. For the CDR3, the DNA is TGTGCCAGCTCCCAGGGTTACAATCAGCCCCAGCATTTT. Translation gives CASSQGYNQPQHF.

The genes are TRBV2 and TRBJ1-1, with a weak D call TRBD1 (6 bases). Germline V gives CDR1 SNHLY, CDR2 FYNNEI. The CDR3 runs 14 residues. The ends were cut back, 6 bases at V and 2 bases at J, with 13 bases in the middle. In DNA form, the CDR3 reads TGTGCCAGCAGACCGGGACACCTAAACACTGAAGCTTTCTTT. This codes for CASRPGHLNTEAFF.

The chain links TRBV11-3 to TRBJ1-1, with 7 bases aligning to TRBD1. V was pared by 4 bases and J by 5 bases, with 10 bases of the junction left unmatched. Germline V gives CDR1 SGHNT, CDR2 YENEEA. This CDR3 is 15 amino acids long. This CDR3 is CASSSRTGVRTEAFF. The CDR3 DNA reads as TGTGCCAGCAGCTCTCGGACAGGAGTTCGGACTGAAGCTTTCTTT.

The chain uses TRBV28 and TRBJ1-2; no firm D call. V was clipped by 7 bases and J by 0 bases, with 12 bases between them. There are 14 residues in the CDR3. Germline CDR1 and CDR2: MDHEN and SYDVKM. CDR3 sequence reads: CASIPGLTNYGYTF. The DNA for the CDR3 is TGTGCCAGCATCCCGGGGTTAACTAACTATGGCTACACCTTC.

The chain combines TRBV10-1 with TRBJ1-3; D is ambiguous. Germline V gene sequence: CDR1 WNHNN, CDR2 SYGVQD (reference sequence). The V end lost 5 bases, the J end lost 2 bases, and 7 bases lay between the germline ends. CDR3 size: 13 residues. CDR3 region: CASSTETGNTIYF. The CDR3 DNA sequence: TGCGCCAGCAGTACGGAGACTGGAAACACCATATATTTT.

This clone was observed a handful of times. The chain employs TRBV5-1 and TRBJ2-2; D is perhaps TRBD2 (6 bases). Germline CDR1 and CDR2: SGHRS and YFSETQ. Trimming pared 0 bases from V and 7 bases from J, leaving 10 bases between. The CDR3 loop spans 14 amino acids. Here the CDR3 reads CASSLVPGDGELFF. DNA for the CDR3: TGCGCCAGCAGCTTGGTTCCGGGGGACGGGGAGCTGTTTTTT.

The chain combines TRBV29-1 with TRBJ2-7; 12 bases align to TRBD1. Germline assignment: CDR1 SQVTM and CDR2 ANQGSEA. With V trimmed by 7 bases and J by 5 bases, 9 bases remained unmatched. The CDR3 is made up of 14 amino acids. As DNA, the CDR3 is TGCAGCGGTGGGGGGACAGGGGGCTTCGACGAGCAGTACTTC. Its protein is CSGGGTGGFDEQYF.

This chain uses TRBV19 with TRBJ1-4; weak D call: TRBD1 (6 bases). CDR1 is LNHDA, CDR2 SQIVND, per germline (reference sequence). The CDR3 loop spans 15 amino acids. V was cut by 6 bases and J by 7 bases, with 18 bases left in between. The CDR3, as DNA: TGTGCCAGTAGCCACGGGGGGGGCAGGAGTGAAAAACTGTTTTTT. It specifies CASSHGGGRSEKLFF.

The V and J genes are TRBV18 and TRBJ1-5; 8 nucleotides align to TRBD1. Germline CDR1 and CDR2: KGHSH and LQKENI. V trimming: 8 bases; J trimming: 5 bases; junction bases outside the gene matches: 8. This CDR3 contains 14 residues. This CDR3 is CASRSTGDYQPQHF. The CDR3 nucleotides read TGTGCCAGCCGCTCGACAGGGGACTATCAGCCCCAGCATTTT.

The genes are TRBV19 and TRBJ1-5; D is unclear. The germline V gene has CDR1 LNHDA and CDR2 SQIVND (reference sequence). V dropped 2 bases and J dropped 9 bases, with 17 bases sitting between them. The CDR3 is made up of 15 amino acids. CDR3 nucleotide sequence: TGTGCCAGTAGTATAACCGCAGGAAAGGTTTCGCCCCAGCATTTT. Translation gives CASSITAGKVSPQHF.

This clone was counted a few times. The chain links TRBV19 to TRBJ2-1, with no clear D. V dropped 6 bases and J dropped 0 bases, with 9 bases sitting between them. CDR3 size: 14 residues. Germline-derived CDR1 and CDR2 are LNHDA and SQIVND (reference sequence). CDR3: CASSSLSSYNEQFF. The CDR3 coding sequence is TGTGCCAGTAGCTCTCTTAGCTCCTACAATGAGCAGTTCTTC.